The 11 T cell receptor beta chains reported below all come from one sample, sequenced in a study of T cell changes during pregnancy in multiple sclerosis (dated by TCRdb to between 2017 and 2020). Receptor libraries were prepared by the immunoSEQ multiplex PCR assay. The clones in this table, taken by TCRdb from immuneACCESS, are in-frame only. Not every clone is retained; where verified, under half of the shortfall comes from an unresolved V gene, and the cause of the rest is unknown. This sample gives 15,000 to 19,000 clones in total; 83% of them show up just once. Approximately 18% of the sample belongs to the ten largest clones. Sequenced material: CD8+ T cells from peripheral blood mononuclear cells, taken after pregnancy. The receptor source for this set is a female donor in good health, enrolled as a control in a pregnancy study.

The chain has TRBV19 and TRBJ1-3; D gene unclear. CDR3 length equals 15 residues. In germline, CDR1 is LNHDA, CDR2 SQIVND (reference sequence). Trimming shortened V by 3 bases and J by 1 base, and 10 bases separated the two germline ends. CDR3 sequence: CASSMTSGSGNTIYF. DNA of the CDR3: TGTGCCAGTAGTATGACGTCGGGGTCTGGAAACACCATATATTTT.

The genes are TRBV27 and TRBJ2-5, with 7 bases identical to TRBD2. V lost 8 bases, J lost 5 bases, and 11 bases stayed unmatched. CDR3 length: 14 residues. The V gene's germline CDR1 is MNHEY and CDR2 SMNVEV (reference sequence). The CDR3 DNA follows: TGTGCCAGCGCAAGGGGAGGGCTTGAGGAGACCCAGTACTTC. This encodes CASARGGLEETQYF.

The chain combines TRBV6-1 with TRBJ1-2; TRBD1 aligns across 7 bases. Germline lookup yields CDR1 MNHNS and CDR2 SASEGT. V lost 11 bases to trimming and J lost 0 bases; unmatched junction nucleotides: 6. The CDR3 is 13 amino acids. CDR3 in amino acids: CALTGEPNYGYTF. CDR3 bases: TGTGCCCTCACAGGGGAGCCTAACTATGGCTACACCTTC.

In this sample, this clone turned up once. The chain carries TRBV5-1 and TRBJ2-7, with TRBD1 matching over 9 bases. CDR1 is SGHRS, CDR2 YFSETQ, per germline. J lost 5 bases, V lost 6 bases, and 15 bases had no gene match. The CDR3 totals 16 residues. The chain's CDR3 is CASTPRQGGTSDEQYF. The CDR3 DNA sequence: TGCGCCAGCACCCCGCGACAGGGGGGTACTAGCGACGAGCAGTACTTC.

CDR3 sequence: CASSLRGGQTTQYF. Here the CDR3 DNA reads TGTGCCAGCAGTTTAAGAGGGGGTCAAACGACCCAGTACTTC. V is TRBV27 and J is TRBJ2-5; maybe TRBD1 (6 bases). Trimming stripped 2 bases from V and 7 bases from J, with 14 bases between. Germline lookup yields CDR1 MNHEY and CDR2 SMNVEV (reference sequence). This CDR3 spans 14 amino acids.

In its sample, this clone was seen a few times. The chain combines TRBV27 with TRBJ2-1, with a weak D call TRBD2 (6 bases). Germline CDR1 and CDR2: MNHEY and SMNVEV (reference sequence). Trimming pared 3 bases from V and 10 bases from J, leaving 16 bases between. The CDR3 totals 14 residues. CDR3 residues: CASSLGGNTREQFF. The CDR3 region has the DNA TGTGCCAGCAGTTTGGGCGGGAATACAAGGGAGCAGTTCTTC.

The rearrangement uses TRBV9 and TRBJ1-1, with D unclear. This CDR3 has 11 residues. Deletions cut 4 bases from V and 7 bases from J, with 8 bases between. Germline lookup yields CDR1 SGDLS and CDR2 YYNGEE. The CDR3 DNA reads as TGTGCCAGCAGCTCGAGATTTGAAGCTTTCTTT. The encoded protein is CASSSRFEAFF.

CDR3 DNA sequence: TGTGCCAGCCCCTCAACGACAGGGGGCACCACTGAAGCTTTCTTT. Translation gives CASPSTTGGTTEAFF. The chain combines TRBV7-7 with TRBJ1-1, with 10 bases fitting TRBD1. The germline CDR1 and CDR2 sequences are SSHAT and FNYEAQ (reference sequence). The CDR3 consists of 15 residues. V was clipped by 8 bases and J by 4 bases; unmatched bases: 10.

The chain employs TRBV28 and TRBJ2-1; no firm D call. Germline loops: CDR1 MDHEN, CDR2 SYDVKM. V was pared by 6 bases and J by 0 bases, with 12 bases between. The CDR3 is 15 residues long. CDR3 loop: CASSLSLSSYNEQFF. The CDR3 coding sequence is TGTGCCAGCAGCCTTTCGTTGAGCTCCTACAATGAGCAGTTCTTC.

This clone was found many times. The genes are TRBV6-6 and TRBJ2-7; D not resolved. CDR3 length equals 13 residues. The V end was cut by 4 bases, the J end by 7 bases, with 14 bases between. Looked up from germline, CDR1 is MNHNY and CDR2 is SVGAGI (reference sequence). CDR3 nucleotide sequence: TGTGCCAGCAGTTCCAACGAGGCGGTTGAGCAGTACTTC. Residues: CASSSNEAVEQYF.

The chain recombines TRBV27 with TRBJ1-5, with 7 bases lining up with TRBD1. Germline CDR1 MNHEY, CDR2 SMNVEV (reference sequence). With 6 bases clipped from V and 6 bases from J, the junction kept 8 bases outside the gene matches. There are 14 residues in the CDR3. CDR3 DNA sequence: TGTGCCAGCAGCTCCCGACAGGGAAGTCAGCCCCAGCATTTT. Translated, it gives CASSSRQGSQPQHF.